Included here is one T cell receptor beta chain sequence, with context. Its antigen is as yet unknown. This specimen comes from a study of high-grade serous ovarian cancer treatment subgroups. The study, taken as a whole, reports: Same-patient tumor repertoires overlapped at about 0.1 to 0.8; different patients barely overlapped.

With 5 bases clipped from V and 6 bases from J, the junction kept 9 bases outside the gene matches. This CDR3 is built from 15 residues. CDR1 is MNHNS, CDR2 SASEGT, per germline. Assay used: immunoSEQ multiplex PCR; TCRdb lists only in-frame clones, some missing. The sample has 3,500 to 5,000 clones, 69% seen once. Tumor samples were obtained before definitive surgery or chemotherapy. V is TRBV6-1 and J is TRBJ2-7, with 11 bases identical to TRBD1. This TCR was recovered from a human donor with high-grade serous ovarian cancer. The sequenced sample consisted of tumor tissue. The CDR3 loop is CASSWGTGGGREQYV. CDR3 coding DNA: TGTGCCAGCAGTTGGGGGACAGGGGGAGGTCGCGAGCAGTACGTC.